The sequence of this TCR beta chain was determined in a study of T cell responses to AZD1222 COVID-19 vaccine. The method was immunoSEQ multiplex PCR; TCRdb's version includes in-frame clones alone and lacks a portion of them. The data show around 210,000 clones, approximately 94% seen once. The source was peripheral blood, collected 28 days after the second dose of the MenACWY control vaccine. The clonotype was recovered from an adult who received the MenACWY meningococcal vaccine as a control.

The CDR3 bases are TGTGCCACCTGGGCGATGGGGTCGGATGGCTACACCTTC. Residues: CATWAMGSDGYTF. The chain carries TRBV28 and TRBJ1-2; D remains ambiguous. Germline CDR1 and CDR2: MDHEN and SYDVKM. The CDR3 length is 13 residues. Trimming left V 10 bases short and J 6 bases short, with 18 bases between.